These 9 T cell receptor beta chains originate from one sample sequenced in a study of cytomegalovirus exposure and HLA in healthy donors (dated by TCRdb to 2017 to 2019). The library was built by means of the immunoSEQ multiplex PCR assay. A mixture of 60 forward primers for TCR Vbeta segments and 13 reverse primers for TCR Jbeta segments was used in the multiplex PCR. This is the immuneACCESS table as TCRdb keeps it, with only in-frame sequences that have V and J called. A part of the clones is gone; compared with another copy, unresolved V genes explain less than half, and the rest is unexplained. Across this sample there are about 60,000 clones, with 65% to 85% seen only once. The ten largest account for just under 3% of the sample. Material for sequencing was PBMCs. These receptors were taken from a woman under 40 in good health and CMV-seronegative.

The chain recombines TRBV11-2 with TRBJ2-3; D may be TRBD2 (5 bases). Trimming cost V 5 bases and J 5 bases, with 14 bases left between them. From germline, CDR1 is SGHAT and CDR2 FQNNGV. The CDR3 has 14 amino acids. This CDR3 reads CASSRTRLKDTQYF. CDR3 in DNA: TGTGCCAGCAGCAGAACTAGACTCAAAGATACGCAGTATTTT.

The V and J genes are TRBV15 and TRBJ1-5, with D uncertain. Deletions cut 0 bases from V and 7 bases from J, with 7 bases between. The CDR3 is 13 amino acids. Germline assignment: CDR1 LNHNV and CDR2 YYDKDF (reference sequence). The CDR3 loop is CATSRDQQQPQHF. DNA of the CDR3: TGTGCCACCAGCAGAGACCAACAGCAGCCCCAGCATTTT.

The rearrangement uses TRBV5-4 and TRBJ1-2, with 8 bases identical to TRBD1. The CDR3 covers 13 residues. Trimming at V came to 2 bases and at J to 8 bases, leaving 5 bases not matched to a gene. Looked up from germline, CDR1 is SGHNT and CDR2 is YYREEE (reference sequence). The CDR3 protein is CASSFTGGWGYTF. The CDR3 DNA reads as TGTGCCAGCAGCTTCACAGGGGGATGGGGCTACACCTTC.

The gene calls are TRBV6-4 and TRBJ1-2; D gene uncertain. The CDR3 has 18 amino acids. Trimming removed 4 bases from V and 3 bases from J, with 24 bases in between. Germline assignment: CDR1 MRHNA and CDR2 SNTAGT. The CDR3 DNA sequence: TGTGCCAGCAGTGCTACCGGTCTAGGCCGGGAGGAAGACTATGGCTACACCTTC. This encodes CASSATGLGREEDYGYTF.

V usage is TRBV9 and J usage is TRBJ2-1; D is possibly TRBD1 (5 bases). Germline lookup yields CDR1 SGDLS and CDR2 YYNGEE. V lost 0 bases to trimming and J lost 8 bases, with 12 bases between them. The CDR3 sequence is 14 residues long. The DNA of the CDR3 is TGTGCCAGCAGCGTAGTCCCAGAAGGGGATGAGCAGTTCTTC. This gives the protein CASSVVPEGDEQFF.

V is TRBV28 and J is TRBJ1-3, with a possible D match to TRBD1 (5 bases). CDR3 length: 14 residues. Germline CDR1 and CDR2: MDHEN and SYDVKM. Trimming removed 3 bases from V and 2 bases from J, with 8 bases in between. CDR3 DNA: TGTGCCAGCAGTTTTCGGGGGACTGGAAACACCATATATTTT. This sequence encodes CASSFRGTGNTIYF.

The rearrangement joins TRBV6-5 to TRBJ2-5, with a weak D call TRBD1 (5 bases). The V end was cut by 2 bases, the J end by 4 bases, with 8 bases between. In germline, CDR1 is MNHEY, CDR2 SVGAGI. This CDR3 contains 13 residues. The CDR3 spells CASSYGQGETQYF. The DNA of the CDR3 is TGTGCCAGCAGTTACGGGCAGGGAGAGACCCAGTACTTC.

The chain couples TRBV18 to TRBJ1-3, with D maybe TRBD1 (5 bases). CDR3 length: 15 residues. The V end was cut by 6 bases, the J end by 2 bases, with 14 bases between. Germline loops: CDR1 KGHSH, CDR2 LQKENI. CDR3 region: CASSPRGEPGNTIYF. The CDR3 bases are TGTGCCAGCTCCCCCCGGGGGGAGCCTGGAAACACCATATATTTT. Full variable domain (remainder filled in from reference TRBV18 and TRBJ1-3): NAGVMQNPRHLVRRRGQEARLRCSPMKGHSHVYWYRQLPEEGLKFMVYLQKENIIDESGMPKERFSAEFPKEGPSILRIQQVVRGDSAAYFCASSPRGEPGNTIYFGEGSWLTVV.

The chain combines TRBV30 with TRBJ2-5, with TRBD2 matching 9 bases. CDR3 length: 14 residues. Germline values: CDR1 GTSNPN, CDR2 SVGIG (reference sequence). Losses at the gene ends were 3 bases for V and 1 base for J; bases not matched to a gene: 3. CDR3 sequence reads: CAWRLAGSQETQYF. Here the CDR3 DNA reads TGTGCCTGGAGACTAGCGGGTAGCCAAGAGACCCAGTACTTC. Looking up the rest from reference TRBV30 and TRBJ2-5 gives the full variable domain: SQTIHQWPATLVQPVGSPLSLECTVEGTSNPNLYWYRQAAGRGLQLLFYSVGIGQISSEVPQNLSASRPQDRQFILSSKKLLLSDSGFYLCAWRLAGSQETQYFGPGTRLLVL.